The T cell receptor (beta chain) described here comes from a study of beta chain features in type 1 diabetes. Points from the study as a whole: Within the patient group, naive, central memory and Treg TCRB repertoires appeared more similar to each other than within healthy donors. For Type 1 diabetes patients, all four CD4+ subsets carried TCRB CDR3s that were moderately but significantly shorter. The cDNA sequencing approach could over-represent high-TCR-expressing cells. Whether HLA type affects TCRB rearrangement stayed undetermined in the present work.

All of the isolated RNA was reverse transcribed, so expressed TCRB transcripts were sequenced. Method: immunoSEQ multiplex PCR; TCRdb's copy keeps in-frame clones and lacks some. The sample holds about 260,000 clones, around 20% seen once. Trimming took 0 bases from V and 6 from J; bases not matched to a gene: 6. CDR3 length: 15 amino acids. Germline V gives CDR1 SGHRS, CDR2 YFSETQ. Note on this clone: Its antigen remains unidentified.

Material for sequencing was naive CD4+ T cells from blood. The rearrangement links TRBV5-1 to TRBJ2-1; TRBD2 matches at 7 bases. The TCR comes from a woman aged 40 to 55 with type 1 diabetes. The CDR3 here is CASSLELAVSNEQFF. CDR3 coding DNA: TGCGCCAGCAGCTTGGAGCTAGCGGTGTCCAATGAGCAGTTCTTC.